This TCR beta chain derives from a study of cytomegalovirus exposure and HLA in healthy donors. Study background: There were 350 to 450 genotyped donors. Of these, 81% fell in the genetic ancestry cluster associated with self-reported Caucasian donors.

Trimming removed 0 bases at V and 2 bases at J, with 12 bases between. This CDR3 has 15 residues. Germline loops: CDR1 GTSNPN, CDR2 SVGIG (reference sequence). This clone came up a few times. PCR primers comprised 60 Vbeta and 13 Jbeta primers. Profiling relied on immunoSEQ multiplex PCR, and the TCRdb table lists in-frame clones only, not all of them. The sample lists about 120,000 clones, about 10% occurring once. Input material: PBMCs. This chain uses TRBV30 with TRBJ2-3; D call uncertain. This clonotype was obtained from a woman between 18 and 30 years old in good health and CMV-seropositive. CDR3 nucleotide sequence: TGTGCCTGGAGTGTTCTGTGGAGCCCCACAGATACGCAGTATTTT. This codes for CAWSVLWSPTDTQYF.